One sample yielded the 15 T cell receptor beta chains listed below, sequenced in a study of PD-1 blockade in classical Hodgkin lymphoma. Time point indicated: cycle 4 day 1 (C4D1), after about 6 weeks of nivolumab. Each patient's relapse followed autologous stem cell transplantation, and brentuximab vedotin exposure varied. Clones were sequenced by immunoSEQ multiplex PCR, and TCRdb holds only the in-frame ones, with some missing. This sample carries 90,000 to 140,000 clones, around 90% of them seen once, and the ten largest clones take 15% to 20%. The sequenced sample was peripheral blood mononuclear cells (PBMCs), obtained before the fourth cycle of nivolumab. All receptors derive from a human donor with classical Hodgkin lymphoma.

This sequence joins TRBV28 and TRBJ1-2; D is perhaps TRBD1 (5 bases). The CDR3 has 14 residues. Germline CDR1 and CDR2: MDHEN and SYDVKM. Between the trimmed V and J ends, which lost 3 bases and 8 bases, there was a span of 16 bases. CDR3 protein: CASSLTGRVGGYTF. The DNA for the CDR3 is TGTGCCAGCAGTTTGACCGGCAGGGTAGGAGGCTACACCTTC.

Here the CDR3 reads CASGVGANVLTF. Written as DNA, the CDR3 is TGTGCCAGTGGGGTTGGGGCCAACGTCCTGACTTTC. This chain uses TRBV6-5 with TRBJ2-6; no reliable D call. V lost 9 bases to trimming and J lost 3 bases, with 6 bases between them. Germline V gene data show CDR1 as MNHEY and CDR2 as SVGAGI. The CDR3 has 12 amino acids.

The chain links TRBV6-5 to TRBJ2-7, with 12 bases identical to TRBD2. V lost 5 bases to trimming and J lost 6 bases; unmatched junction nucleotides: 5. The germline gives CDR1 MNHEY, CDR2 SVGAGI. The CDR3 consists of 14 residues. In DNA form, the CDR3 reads TGTGCCAGCAGTCGACTAGCGGGAGAGGGCGAGCAGTACTTC. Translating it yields CASSRLAGEGEQYF.

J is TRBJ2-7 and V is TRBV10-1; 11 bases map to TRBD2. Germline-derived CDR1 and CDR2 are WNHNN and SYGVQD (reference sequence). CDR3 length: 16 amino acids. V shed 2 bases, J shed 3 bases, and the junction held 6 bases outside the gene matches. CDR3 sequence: CASSELRTSGHYEQYF. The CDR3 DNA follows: TGCGCCAGCAGTGAGCTAAGGACTAGCGGGCACTACGAGCAGTACTTC.

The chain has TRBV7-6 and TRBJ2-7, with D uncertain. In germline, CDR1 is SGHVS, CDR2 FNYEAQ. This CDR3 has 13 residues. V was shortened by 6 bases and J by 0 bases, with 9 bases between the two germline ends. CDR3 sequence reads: CASRPESSYEQYF. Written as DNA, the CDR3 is TGTGCCAGCAGACCAGAGAGCTCCTACGAGCAGTACTTC.

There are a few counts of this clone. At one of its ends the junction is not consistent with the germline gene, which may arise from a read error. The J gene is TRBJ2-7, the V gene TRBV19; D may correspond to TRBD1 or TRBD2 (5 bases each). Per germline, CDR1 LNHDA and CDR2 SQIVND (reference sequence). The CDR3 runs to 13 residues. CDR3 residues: CASSQSGTPTLHF. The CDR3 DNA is TGTGCCAGTAGTCAATCCGGGACCCCTACTTTGCACTTC. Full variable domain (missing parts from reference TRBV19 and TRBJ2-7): DGGITQSPKYLFRKEGQNVTLSCEQNLNHDAMYWYRQDPGQGLRLIYYSQIVNDFQKGDIAEGYSVSREKKESFPLTVTSAQKNPTAFYLCASSQSGTPTLHFGPGTRLTVT.

The CDR3 reads CASGGVSFYEQYF. The CDR3 DNA reads as TGTGCCTCCGGGGGGGTGAGTTTTTACGAGCAGTACTTC. The V call is TRBV11-1, the J call TRBJ2-7, with 8 bases lining up with TRBD2. Germline V gene lookup returns CDR1 SGHAT and CDR2 FQDESV (reference sequence). V shed 11 bases and J 4 bases; nucleotides not matched to a gene: 10. The CDR3 totals 13 residues. Looking up the rest from reference TRBV11-1 and TRBJ2-7 gives the full variable domain: EAEVAQSPRYKITEKSQAVAFWCDPISGHATLYWYRQILGQGPELLVQFQDESVVDDSQLPKDRFSAERLKGVDSTLKIQPAELGDSAMYLCASGGVSFYEQYFGPGTRLTVT.

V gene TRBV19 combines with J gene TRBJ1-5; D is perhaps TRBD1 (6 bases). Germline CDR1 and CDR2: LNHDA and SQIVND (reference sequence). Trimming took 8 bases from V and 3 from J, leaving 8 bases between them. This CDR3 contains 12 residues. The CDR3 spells CASGQPNQPQHF. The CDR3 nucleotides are TGTGCCAGTGGACAGCCCAATCAGCCCCAGCATTTT.

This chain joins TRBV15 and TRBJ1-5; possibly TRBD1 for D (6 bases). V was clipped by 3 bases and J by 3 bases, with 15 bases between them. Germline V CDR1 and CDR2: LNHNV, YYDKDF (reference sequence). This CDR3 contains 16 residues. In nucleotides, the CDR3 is TGTGCCACCAGCAGTGGGGGCGGAACAGCCAATCAGCCCCAGCATTTT. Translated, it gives CATSSGGGTANQPQHF.

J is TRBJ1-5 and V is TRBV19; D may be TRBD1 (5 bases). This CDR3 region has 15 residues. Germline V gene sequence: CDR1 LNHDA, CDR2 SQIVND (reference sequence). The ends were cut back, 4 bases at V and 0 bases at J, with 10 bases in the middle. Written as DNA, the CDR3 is TGTGCCAGTAGTAGACCAGGGTATAGCAATCAGCCCCAGCATTTT. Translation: CASSRPGYSNQPQHF.

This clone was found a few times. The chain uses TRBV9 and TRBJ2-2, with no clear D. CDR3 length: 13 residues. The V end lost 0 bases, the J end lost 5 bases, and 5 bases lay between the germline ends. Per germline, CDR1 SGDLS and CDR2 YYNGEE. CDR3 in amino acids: CASSVGATGELFF. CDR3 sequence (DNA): TGTGCCAGCAGCGTAGGAGCGACCGGGGAGCTGTTTTTT.

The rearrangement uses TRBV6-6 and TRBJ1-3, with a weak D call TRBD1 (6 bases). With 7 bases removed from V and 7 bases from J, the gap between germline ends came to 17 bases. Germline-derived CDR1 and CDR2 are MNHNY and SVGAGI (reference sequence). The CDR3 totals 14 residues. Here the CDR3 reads CASTTDSSTNTIYF. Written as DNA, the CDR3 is TGTGCCAGCACTACGGACAGCTCGACCAACACCATATATTTT.

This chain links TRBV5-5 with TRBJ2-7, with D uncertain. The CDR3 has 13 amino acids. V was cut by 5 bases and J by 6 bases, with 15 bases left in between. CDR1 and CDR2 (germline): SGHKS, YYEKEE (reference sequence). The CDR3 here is CASRLDGSPEQYF. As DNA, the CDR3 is TGTGCCAGCAGACTTGACGGCTCCCCCGAGCAGTACTTC.

The CDR3 protein is CANPPTGLNTEAFF. CDR3 DNA: TGTGCCAATCCACCAACGGGATTGAACACTGAAGCTTTCTTT. This chain joins TRBV18 and TRBJ1-1; no reliable D call. The V end lost 10 bases, the J end lost 0 bases, and 15 bases lay between the germline ends. The CDR3 sequence is 14 residues long. Germline loops: CDR1 KGHSH, CDR2 LQKENI.

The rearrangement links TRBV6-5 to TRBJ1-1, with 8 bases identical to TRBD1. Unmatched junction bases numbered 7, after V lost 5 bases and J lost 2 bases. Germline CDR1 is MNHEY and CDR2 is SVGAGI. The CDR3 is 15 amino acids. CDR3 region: CASSHPTGGNTEAFF. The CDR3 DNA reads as TGTGCCAGCAGTCATCCCACAGGGGGAAACACTGAAGCTTTCTTT.